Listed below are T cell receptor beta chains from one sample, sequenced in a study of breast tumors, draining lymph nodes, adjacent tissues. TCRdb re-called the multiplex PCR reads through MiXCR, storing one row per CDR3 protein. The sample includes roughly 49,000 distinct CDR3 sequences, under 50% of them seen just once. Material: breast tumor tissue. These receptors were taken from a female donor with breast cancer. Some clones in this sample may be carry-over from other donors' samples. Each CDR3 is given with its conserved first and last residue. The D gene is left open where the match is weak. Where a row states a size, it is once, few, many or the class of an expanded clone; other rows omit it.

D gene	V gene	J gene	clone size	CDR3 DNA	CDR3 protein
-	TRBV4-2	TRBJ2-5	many	TGTGCCAGCAGCCAAGAGACAAAAGAGACCCAGTACTTC	CASSQETKETQYF
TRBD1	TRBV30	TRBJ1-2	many	TGTGCCTGTCTGAGCCGGGACAGGTTGGCCTTC	CACLSRDRLAF
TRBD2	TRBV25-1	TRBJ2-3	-	TGTGCCAGCACCGAGGCGGGAGGGACAGATACGCAGTATTTT	CASTEAGGTDTQYF
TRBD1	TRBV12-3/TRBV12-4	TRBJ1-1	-	TGTGCCGGCAGTTTCAGGACAGGGAGCACTGAAGCTTTCTTT	CAGSFRTGSTEAFF
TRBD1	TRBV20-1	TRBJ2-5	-	TGCAGTGCTAGAGGCCACAGGGGTATCGAGACCCAGTACTTC	CSARGHRGIETQYF
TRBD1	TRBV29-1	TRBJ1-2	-	TGCAGCGCCGGACAGGGGATTGGTGGCTACACCTTC	CSAGQGIGGYTF
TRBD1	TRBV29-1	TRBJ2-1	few	TGCAGCGTTAGGACAGGGGACAATGAGCAGTTCTTC	CSVRTGDNEQFF
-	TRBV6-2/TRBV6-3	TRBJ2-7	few	TGTGCCAGCAGTCCCAACCGGGTGTTGTCCGAGCAGTACTTC	CASSPNRVLSEQYF
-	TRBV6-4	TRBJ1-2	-	TGTGCCAGCAGCGCACAGCTTGGTAGTCTAGGCTACACCTTC	CASSAQLGSLGYTF
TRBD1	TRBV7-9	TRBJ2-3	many	TGTGCCAGCAGCCCATCCGGACAGGCCATGGCAGATACGCAGTATTTT	CASSPSGQAMADTQYF
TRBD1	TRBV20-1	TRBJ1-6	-	TGCAGTGCTAGCCGGACTGGACAGGGGACTTCACCCCTCCACTTT	CSASRTGQGTSPLHF
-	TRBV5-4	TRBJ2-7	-	TGTGCCAGCAGCTCCAAGGGCGGTTTTTCCTACGAGCAGTACTTC	CASSSKGGFSYEQYF
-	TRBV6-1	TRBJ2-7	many	TGTGCCAGCAGTCAGGGACCGTCCTACGAGCAGTACTTC	CASSQGPSYEQYF
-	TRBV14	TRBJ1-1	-	TGTGCCAGCAGCCAAGGCCAAAACACTGAAGCTTTCTTC	CASSQGQNTEAFF
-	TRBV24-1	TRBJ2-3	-	TGTGCCACCAGTGATTTGGCGGGGACGCAGTATTTT	CATSDLAGTQYF
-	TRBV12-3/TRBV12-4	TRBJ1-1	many	TGTGCCAGCACTCAGGGAACGTCGAACACTGAAGCTTTCTTT	CASTQGTSNTEAFF
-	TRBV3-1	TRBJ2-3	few	TGTGCCAGCAGCCGAGGACAAGGACCTTATACGCAGTATTTT	CASSRGQGPYTQYF
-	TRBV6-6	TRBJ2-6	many	TGTGCCAGCAGCGCCCGCTCTCCCGGTCTACTTGGGGCCAACGTCCTGACTTTC	CASSARSPGLLGANVLTF
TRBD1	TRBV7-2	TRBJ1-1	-	TGTGCCAGCAGCGGCCGGGACAGGGGATCGTGGACTGAAGCTTTCTTT	CASSGRDRGSWTEAFF
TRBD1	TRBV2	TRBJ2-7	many	TGTGCCAGCAGCGCAAGGACAGGTGTCACCTACGAGCAGTACTTC	CASSARTGVTYEQYF
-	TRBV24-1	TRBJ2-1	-	TGTGCCACCAGTGATTTCGCAGGGCCATACAATGAGCAGTTCTTC	CATSDFAGPYNEQFF
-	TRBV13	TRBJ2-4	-	TGTGCCAGCAGCTTACTCGGGGGCGGTGCGGCCAAAAACATTCAGTACTTC	CASSLLGGGAAKNIQYF
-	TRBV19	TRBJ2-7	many	TGTGCCAGTACCACGGGTGGGAGTGACGAGCAGTACTTC	CASTTGGSDEQYF
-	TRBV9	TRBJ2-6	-	TGTGCCAGCAGTCCCTACAGGGCCAACGTCCTGACTTTC	CASSPYRANVLTF
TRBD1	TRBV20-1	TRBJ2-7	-	TGCAGTGCCCCCGAGGTCCGGACAGGGAGGCACGAGCAGTACTTC	CSAPEVRTGRHEQYF
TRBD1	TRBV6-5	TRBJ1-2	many	TGTGCCAGCAGGCGACAGGGCGACTGGGGCTACACCTTC	CASRRQGDWGYTF